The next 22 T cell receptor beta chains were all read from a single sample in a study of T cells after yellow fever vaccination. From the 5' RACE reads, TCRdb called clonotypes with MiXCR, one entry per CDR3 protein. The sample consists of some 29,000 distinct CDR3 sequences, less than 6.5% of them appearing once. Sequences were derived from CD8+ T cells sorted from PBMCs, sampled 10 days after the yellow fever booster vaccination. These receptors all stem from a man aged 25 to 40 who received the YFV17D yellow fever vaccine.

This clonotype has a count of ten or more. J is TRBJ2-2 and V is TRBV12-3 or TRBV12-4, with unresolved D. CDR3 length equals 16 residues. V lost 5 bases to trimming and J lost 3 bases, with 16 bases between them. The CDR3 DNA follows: TGTGCCAGCAGTCAGACCCGACCCGCGGACACCGGGGAGCTGTTTTTT. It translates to CASSQTRPADTGELFF.

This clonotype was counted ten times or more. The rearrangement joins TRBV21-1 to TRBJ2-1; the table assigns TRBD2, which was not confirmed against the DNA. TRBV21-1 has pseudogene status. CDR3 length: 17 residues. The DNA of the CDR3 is TGTGCCAGCAGCGCAAACGGACCGGGACTAGCGGGAAATGAGCAGTTCTTC. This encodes CASSANGPGLAGNEQFF.

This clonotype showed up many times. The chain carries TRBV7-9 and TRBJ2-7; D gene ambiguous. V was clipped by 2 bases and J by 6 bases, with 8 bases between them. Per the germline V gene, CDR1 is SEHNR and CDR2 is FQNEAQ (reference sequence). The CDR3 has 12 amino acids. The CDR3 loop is CASSLWASEQYF. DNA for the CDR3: TGTGCCAGCAGCTTATGGGCTTCCGAGCAGTACTTC.

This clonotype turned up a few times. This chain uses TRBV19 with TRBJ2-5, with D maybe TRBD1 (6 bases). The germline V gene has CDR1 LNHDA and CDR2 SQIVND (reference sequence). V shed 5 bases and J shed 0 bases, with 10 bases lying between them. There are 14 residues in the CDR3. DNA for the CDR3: TGTGCCAGTAGTTCGGGACATCACCAAGAGACCCAGTACTTC. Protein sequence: CASSSGHHQETQYF.

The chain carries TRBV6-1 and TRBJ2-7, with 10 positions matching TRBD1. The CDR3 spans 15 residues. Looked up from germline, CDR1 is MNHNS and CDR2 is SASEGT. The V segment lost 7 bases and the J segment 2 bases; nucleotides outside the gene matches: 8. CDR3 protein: CASTLGTGEAYEQYF. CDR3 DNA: TGTGCCAGCACCTTAGGGACAGGGGAGGCCTACGAGCAGTACTTC.

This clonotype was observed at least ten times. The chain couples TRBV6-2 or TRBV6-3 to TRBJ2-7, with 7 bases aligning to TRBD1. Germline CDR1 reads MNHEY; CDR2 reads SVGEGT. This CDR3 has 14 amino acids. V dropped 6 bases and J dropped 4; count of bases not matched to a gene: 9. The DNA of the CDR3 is TGTGCCAGCAGCGGATGGCAGGGGGTGTACGAGCAGTACTTC. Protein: CASSGWQGVYEQYF.

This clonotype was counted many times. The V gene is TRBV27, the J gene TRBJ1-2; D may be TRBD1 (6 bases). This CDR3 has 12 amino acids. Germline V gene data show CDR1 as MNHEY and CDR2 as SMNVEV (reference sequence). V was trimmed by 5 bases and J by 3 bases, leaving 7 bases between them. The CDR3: CASSTGHYGYTF. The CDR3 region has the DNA TGTGCCAGCAGTACAGGGCACTATGGCTACACCTTC.

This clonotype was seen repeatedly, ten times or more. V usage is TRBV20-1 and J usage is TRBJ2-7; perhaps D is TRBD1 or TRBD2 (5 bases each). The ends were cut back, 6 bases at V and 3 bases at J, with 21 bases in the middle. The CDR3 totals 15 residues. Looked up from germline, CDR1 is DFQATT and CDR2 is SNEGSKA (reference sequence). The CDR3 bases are TGCAGTGCAAATACCGGGACGACATACGGCTACGAGCAGTACTTC. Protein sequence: CSANTGTTYGYEQYF.

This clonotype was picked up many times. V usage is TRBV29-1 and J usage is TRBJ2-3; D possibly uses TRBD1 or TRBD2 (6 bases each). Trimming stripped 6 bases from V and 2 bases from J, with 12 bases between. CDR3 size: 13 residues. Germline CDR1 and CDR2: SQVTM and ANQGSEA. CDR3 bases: TGCAGCGTCCGACAGGACTACACAGATACGCAGTATTTT. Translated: CSVRQDYTDTQYF.

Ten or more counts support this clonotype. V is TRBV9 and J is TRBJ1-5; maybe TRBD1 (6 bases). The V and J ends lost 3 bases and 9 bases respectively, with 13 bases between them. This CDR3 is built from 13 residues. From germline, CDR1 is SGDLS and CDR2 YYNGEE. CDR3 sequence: CASSAEGGPPQHF. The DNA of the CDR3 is TGTGCCAGCAGCGCCGAGGGGGGGCCGCCCCAGCATTTT.

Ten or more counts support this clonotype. The CDR3 loop is CSAREGDYEQYF. In nucleotides, the CDR3 is TGCAGTGCTAGAGAGGGGGACTACGAGCAGTACTTC. The chain couples TRBV20-1 to TRBJ2-7; D assignment may be TRBD1 or TRBD2 (5 bases each). The CDR3 covers 12 residues. The V end was cut by 0 bases, the J end by 3 bases, with 6 bases between. The V gene's germline CDR1 is DFQATT and CDR2 SNEGSKA (reference sequence).

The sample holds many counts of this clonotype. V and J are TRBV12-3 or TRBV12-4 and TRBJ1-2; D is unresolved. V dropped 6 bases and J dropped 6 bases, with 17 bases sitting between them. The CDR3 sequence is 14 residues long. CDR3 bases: TGTGCCAGCAGGGTTTCCGGCCTGCTGAATGGCTACACCTTC. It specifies CASRVSGLLNGYTF.

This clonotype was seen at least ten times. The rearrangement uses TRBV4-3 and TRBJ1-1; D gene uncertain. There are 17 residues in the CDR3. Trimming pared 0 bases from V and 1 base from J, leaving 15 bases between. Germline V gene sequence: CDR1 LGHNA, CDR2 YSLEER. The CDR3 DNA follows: TGCGCCAGCAGCCAAGATAAAGTCTCACACTCGAACACTGAAGCTTTCTTT. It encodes CASSQDKVSHSNTEAFF.

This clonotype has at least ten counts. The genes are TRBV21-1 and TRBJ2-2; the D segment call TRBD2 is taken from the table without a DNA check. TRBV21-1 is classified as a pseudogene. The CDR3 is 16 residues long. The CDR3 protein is CASSKDGSGNTGELFF. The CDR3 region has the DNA TGTGCCAGCAGCAAAGATGGAAGCGGCAACACCGGGGAGCTGTTTTTT.

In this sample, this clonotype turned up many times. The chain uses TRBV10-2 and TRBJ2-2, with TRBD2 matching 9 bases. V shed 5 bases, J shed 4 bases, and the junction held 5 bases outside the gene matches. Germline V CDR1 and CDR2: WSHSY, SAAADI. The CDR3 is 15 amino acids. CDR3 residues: CASSPPAGGTGELFF. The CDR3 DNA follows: TGCGCCAGCAGTCCCCCAGCGGGAGGCACCGGGGAGCTGTTTTTT.

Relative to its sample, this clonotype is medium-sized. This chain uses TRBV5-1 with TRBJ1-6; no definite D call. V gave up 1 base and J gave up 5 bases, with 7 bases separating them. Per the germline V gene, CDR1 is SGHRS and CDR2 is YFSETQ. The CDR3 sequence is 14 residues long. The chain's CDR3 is CASSLYVDNSPLHF. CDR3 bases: TGCGCCAGCAGCTTGTACGTTGATAATTCACCCCTCCACTTT.

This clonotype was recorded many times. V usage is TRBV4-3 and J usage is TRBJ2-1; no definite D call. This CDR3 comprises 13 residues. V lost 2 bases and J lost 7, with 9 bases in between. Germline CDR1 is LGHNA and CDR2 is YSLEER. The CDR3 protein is CASSQSAANEQFF. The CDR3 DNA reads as TGCGCCAGCAGCCAATCTGCGGCGAATGAGCAGTTCTTC.

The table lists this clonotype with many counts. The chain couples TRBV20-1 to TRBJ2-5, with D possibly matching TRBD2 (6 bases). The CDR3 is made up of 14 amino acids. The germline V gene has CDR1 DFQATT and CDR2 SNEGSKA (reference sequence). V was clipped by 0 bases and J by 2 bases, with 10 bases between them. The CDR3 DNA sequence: TGCAGTGCTAGAGAGGGAGGCCTACAAGAGACCCAGTACTTC. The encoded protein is CSAREGGLQETQYF.

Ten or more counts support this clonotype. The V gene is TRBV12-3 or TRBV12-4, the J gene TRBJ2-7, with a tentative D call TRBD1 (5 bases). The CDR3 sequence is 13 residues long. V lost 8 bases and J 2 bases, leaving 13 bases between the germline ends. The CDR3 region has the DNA TGTGCCAGCTCCCCCAGGGCTGCCTACGAGCAGTACTTC. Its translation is CASSPRAAYEQYF.

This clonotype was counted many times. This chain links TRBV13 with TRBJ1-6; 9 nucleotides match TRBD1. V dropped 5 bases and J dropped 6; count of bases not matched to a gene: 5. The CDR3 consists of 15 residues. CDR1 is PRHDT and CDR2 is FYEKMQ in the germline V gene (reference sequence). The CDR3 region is CASSLGTGLNSPLHF. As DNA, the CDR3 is TGTGCCAGCAGCCTCGGGACAGGGCTTAATTCACCCCTCCACTTT.

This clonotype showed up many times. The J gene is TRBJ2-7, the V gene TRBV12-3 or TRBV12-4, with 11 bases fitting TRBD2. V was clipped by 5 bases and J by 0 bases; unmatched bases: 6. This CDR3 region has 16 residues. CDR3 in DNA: TGTGCCAGCAGTGGAATAGCGGGAGGGAGCTCCTACGAGCAGTACTTC. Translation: CASSGIAGGSSYEQYF.

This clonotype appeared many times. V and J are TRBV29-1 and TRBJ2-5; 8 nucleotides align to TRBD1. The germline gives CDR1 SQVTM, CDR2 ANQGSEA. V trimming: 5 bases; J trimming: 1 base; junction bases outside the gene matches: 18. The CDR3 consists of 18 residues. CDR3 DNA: TGCAGCGTTCCCCGGACAGGGCGAGATACACAAGCCCAAGAGACCCAGTACTTC. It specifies CSVPRTGRDTQAQETQYF.